The 23 T cell receptor beta chains below all came from one sample that was sequenced in a study of blood T cell repertoires in COVID-19. TCRdb's table, derived via immunoSEQ multiplex PCR, lists solely in-frame clones and lacks some. The table records a few hundred thousand clones, more than 80% of them present only once. The source material was PBMCs or T cells enriched from blood (not recorded which). The receptors stem from a man aged 18 to 30 who had recovered from COVID-19.

This chain uses TRBV19 with TRBJ1-5, with D possibly being TRBD1 (6 bases). With 0 bases removed from V and 7 bases from J, the gap between germline ends came to 16 bases. CDR3 length: 16 residues. Per the germline V gene, CDR1 is LNHDA and CDR2 is SQIVND (reference sequence). CDR3 coding DNA: TGTGCCAGTAGTATAGAACAACAGAACAGGGCCCAGCCCCAGCATTTT. Protein sequence: CASSIEQQNRAQPQHF.

The chain carries TRBV7-9 and TRBJ2-1; 10 nucleotides agree with TRBD1. V shed 5 bases and J 8 bases; nucleotides not matched to a gene: 6. This CDR3 contains 14 residues. Germline CDR1 reads SEHNR; CDR2 reads FQNEAQ (reference sequence). CDR3 residues: CASSRQGAYDEQFF. DNA for the CDR3: TGTGCCAGCAGCCGACAGGGGGCTTACGATGAGCAGTTCTTC.

The chain employs TRBV11-3 and TRBJ2-2; D uncertain. CDR1 is SGHNT and CDR2 is YENEEA in the germline V gene. Deletions cut 1 base from V and 5 bases from J, with 5 bases between. The CDR3 extends over 13 amino acids. CDR3: CASSLVSTGELFF. The CDR3 DNA reads TGTGCCAGCAGCTTAGTTAGTACCGGGGAGCTGTTTTTT.

This chain connects TRBV11-2 to TRBJ2-5; TRBD1 matches at 9 bases. V shed 5 bases and J 5 bases; nucleotides not matched to a gene: 9. This CDR3 has 15 residues. From germline, CDR1 is SGHAT and CDR2 FQNNGV. Written as DNA, the CDR3 is TGTGCCAGCAGCACCGGGACAGGGTTTATGGAGACCCAGTACTTC. Its protein product is CASSTGTGFMETQYF.

V usage is TRBV3-1 (or the pseudogene TRBV3-2) and J usage is TRBJ2-2; D may be TRBD2 (5 bases). The germline V gene encodes CDR1 LGHDT and CDR2 YNNKEL (reference sequence). The CDR3 loop spans 17 amino acids. Between the trimmed V and J ends, which lost 5 bases and 3 bases, there was a span of 19 bases. The CDR3 protein is CASSIKDWAVDTGELFF. The DNA for the CDR3 is TGTGCCAGCAGCATCAAGGACTGGGCGGTGGACACCGGGGAGCTGTTTTTT.

CDR3 DNA: TGCGCCAGCAGCCAAAAGGCAGGGCCTATCTCTGGGGCCAACGTCCTGACTTTC. As protein: CASSQKAGPISGANVLTF. The chain links TRBV4-3 to TRBJ2-6; D is perhaps TRBD1 (5 bases). Germline V gives CDR1 LGHNA, CDR2 YSLEER. The V gene lost 2 bases and the J gene lost 0 bases, with 14 bases spanning the gap. This CDR3 is built from 18 residues.

This chain links TRBV28 with TRBJ1-5, with TRBD1 identical over 7 bases. The germline CDR1 and CDR2 sequences are MDHEN and SYDVKM. CDR3 length equals 15 residues. V gave up 2 bases and J gave up 3 bases; unmatched junction bases: 4. CDR3: CASSLPDRDNQPQHF. CDR3 bases: TGTGCCAGCAGTTTACCTGACAGGGACAATCAGCCCCAGCATTTT.

This chain uses TRBV29-1 with TRBJ2-3; the match to TRBD1 covers 9 bases. The germline V gene encodes CDR1 SQVTM and CDR2 ANQGSEA. J lost 2 bases, V lost 4 bases, and 7 bases had no gene match. There are 15 residues in the CDR3. The DNA of the CDR3 is TGCAGCGTTGTATCGGGGACAGGGCTCACAGATACGCAGTATTTT. Amino acid sequence: CSVVSGTGLTDTQYF.

J is TRBJ1-2 and V is TRBV10-2; TRBD1 is a possible D gene (5 bases). From germline, CDR1 is WSHSY and CDR2 SAAADI. The germline V and J ends were trimmed by 6 bases and 4 bases, with 9 bases remaining between them. The CDR3 extends over 12 amino acids. The CDR3 sequence is CASRTDSYGYTF. The CDR3 nucleotides read TGCGCCAGCAGAACCGACAGCTATGGCTACACCTTC.

The chain couples TRBV4-1 to TRBJ1-1, with D tentatively TRBD1 (5 bases). The germline CDR1 and CDR2 sequences are MGHRA and YSYEKL. The CDR3 covers 15 residues. The germline V and J ends were trimmed by 0 bases and 1 base, with 9 bases remaining between them. The DNA of the CDR3 is TGCGCCAGCAGCCAAGATATGGACACGAACACTGAAGCTTTCTTT. It specifies CASSQDMDTNTEAFF.

The CDR3 nucleotides are TGTGCCAGCACCCCGGACAGGGGAGTCATCTACGAGCAGTACTTC. It yields the protein CASTPDRGVIYEQYF. The J gene is TRBJ2-7, the V gene TRBV2; 9 bases are a match to TRBD1. The CDR3 spans 15 residues. V lost 7 bases to trimming and J lost 3 bases; unmatched junction nucleotides: 10. Germline loops: CDR1 SNHLY, CDR2 FYNNEI.

The chain couples TRBV4-2 to TRBJ1-2, with D tentatively TRBD1 (6 bases). The V gene's germline CDR1 is LGHNA and CDR2 YNFKEQ. V dropped 4 bases and J dropped 6 bases, with 15 bases sitting between them. The CDR3 contains 14 residues. This chain's CDR3 is CASSRLQGRDGYTF. The CDR3 nucleotides are TGTGCCAGCAGCCGTCTACAGGGAAGGGATGGCTACACCTTC.

The rearrangement uses TRBV5-1 and TRBJ2-5, with 9 bases aligning to TRBD2. V gave up 1 base and J gave up 5 bases; unmatched junction bases: 9. The germline V gene has CDR1 SGHRS and CDR2 YFSETQ. The CDR3 covers 16 residues. CDR3 loop: CASSLYQREAGETQYF. CDR3 nucleotide sequence: TGCGCCAGCAGCTTGTATCAGCGGGAGGCGGGGGAGACCCAGTACTTC.

This chain uses TRBV12-5 with TRBJ2-5, with 7 bases that match TRBD1. This CDR3 region has 14 residues. The J segment lost 5 bases and the V segment lost 7 bases, leaving 10 bases of the junction unmatched. Germline CDR1 is LGHNT and CDR2 is FRNRAP. DNA of the CDR3: TGTGCTAGTGCGAACAGGGGTTGGATGGAGACCCAGTACTTC. Its translation is CASANRGWMETQYF.

This clone was seen only a few times. The genes are TRBV7-2 and TRBJ2-5; perhaps TRBD2 as D (5 bases). This CDR3 region has 14 residues. Trimming removed 5 bases from V and 2 bases from J, with 12 bases in between. Germline loops: CDR1 SGHTA, CDR2 FQGNSA. CDR3 sequence (DNA): TGTGCCAGCAGCCCCGACTATACTCAAGAGACCCAGTACTTC. Protein sequence: CASSPDYTQETQYF.

The chain is built from TRBV4-1 and TRBJ2-7, with TRBD2 matching over 9 bases. CDR1 MGHRA and CDR2 YSYEKL come from the germline V gene. This CDR3 is built from 19 residues. The junction had 14 bases not matched to a gene; V was cut back by 0 bases and J by 2 bases. DNA of the CDR3: TGCGCCAGCAGCCAAGATTGGGCTAGCGGGATCCCCGTTGCCTACGAGCAGTACTTC. Translated, it gives CASSQDWASGIPVAYEQYF.

V gene TRBV4-1 combines with J gene TRBJ1-6, with unresolved D. Trimming stripped 0 bases from V and 0 bases from J, with 6 bases between. This CDR3 has 16 amino acids. Germline CDR1 and CDR2: MGHRA and YSYEKL. The CDR3 region has the DNA TGCGCCAGCAGCCAAGACCCTTACTCCTATAATTCACCCCTCCACTTT. Its protein is CASSQDPYSYNSPLHF.

This chain connects TRBV11-1 to TRBJ2-1; 8 bases line up with TRBD2. The CDR3 is 16 amino acids. The V gene end was trimmed by 1 base and the J gene end by 6 bases; junction bases not matched to a gene: 8. CDR1 is SGHAT and CDR2 is FQDESV in the germline V gene (reference sequence). In nucleotides, the CDR3 is TGTGCCAGCAGCTTAGGGCCTAGCGGGCCCTCCAATGAGCAGTTCTTC. Translated: CASSLGPSGPSNEQFF.

This chain links TRBV4-1 with TRBJ2-1; D is possibly TRBD1 (5 bases). The V gene's germline CDR1 is MGHRA and CDR2 YSYEKL. The CDR3 loop spans 16 amino acids. The V and J ends lost 1 base and 0 bases respectively, with 10 bases between them. The CDR3, as DNA: TGCGCCAGCAGCCAAGTAGGACACCGCTCCTACAATGAGCAGTTCTTC. The encoded protein is CASSQVGHRSYNEQFF.

This sequence joins TRBV18 and TRBJ1-2, with D uncertain. Germline V gene data show CDR1 as KGHSH and CDR2 as LQKENI. The CDR3 has 12 amino acids. Between the trimmed V and J ends, which lost 6 bases and 8 bases, there was a span of 13 bases. In DNA form, the CDR3 reads TGTGCCAGCTCTCGGAGGGCCTTCGGCTACACCTTC. It codes for CASSRRAFGYTF.

This chain uses TRBV7-3 with TRBJ2-3, with 8 bases lining up with TRBD1. The V segment lost 2 bases and the J segment 4 bases; nucleotides outside the gene matches: 11. CDR3 length equals 17 residues. Germline V gene data show CDR1 as SGHTA and CDR2 as FQGTGA. The CDR3 DNA reads TGTGCCAGCAGCTTAGGTTTTTCGCAGGGGGCGGCAGATACGCAGTATTTT. Amino acid sequence: CASSLGFSQGAADTQYF.

CDR3 residues: CASRLRDRAYNEQFF. The CDR3 DNA reads as TGTGCCAGCAGACTTCGGGATAGGGCCTACAATGAGCAGTTCTTC. V usage is TRBV6-9 and J usage is TRBJ2-1; TRBD2 is a possible D gene (5 bases). This CDR3 has 15 residues. Trimming took off 6 bases at V and 2 bases at J, with 14 bases between the two ends. Germline assignment: CDR1 MNHGY and CDR2 SVAAGI.

J is TRBJ2-1 and V is TRBV7-9; 7 bases line up with TRBD1. This CDR3 comprises 16 residues. The trim removed 5 bases at V and 4 bases at J, leaving 11 bases unmatched. The germline CDR1 and CDR2 sequences are SEHNR and FQNEAQ (reference sequence). The CDR3 region is CASSQTGDPRYNEQFF. The DNA for the CDR3 is TGTGCCAGCAGCCAAACAGGGGATCCGCGATACAATGAGCAGTTCTTC.